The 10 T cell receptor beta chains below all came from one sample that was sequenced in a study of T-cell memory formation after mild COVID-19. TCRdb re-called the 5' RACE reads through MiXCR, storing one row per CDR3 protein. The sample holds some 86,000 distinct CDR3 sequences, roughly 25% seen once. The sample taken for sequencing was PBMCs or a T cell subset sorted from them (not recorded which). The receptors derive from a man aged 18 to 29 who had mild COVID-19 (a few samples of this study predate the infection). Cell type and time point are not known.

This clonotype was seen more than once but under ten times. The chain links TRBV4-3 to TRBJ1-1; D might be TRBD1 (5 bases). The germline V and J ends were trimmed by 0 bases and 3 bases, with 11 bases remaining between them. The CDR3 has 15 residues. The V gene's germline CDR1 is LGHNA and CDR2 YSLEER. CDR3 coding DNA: TGCGCCAGCAGCCAAGATAGGGGCGGGGACACTGAAGCTTTCTTT. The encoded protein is CASSQDRGGDTEAFF.

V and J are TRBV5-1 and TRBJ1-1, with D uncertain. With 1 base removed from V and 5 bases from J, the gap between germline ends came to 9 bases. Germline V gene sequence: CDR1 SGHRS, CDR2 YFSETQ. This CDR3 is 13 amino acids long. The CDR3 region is CASSLRGQTEAFF. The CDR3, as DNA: TGCGCCAGCAGCTTGAGAGGGCAAACTGAAGCTTTCTTT.

The CDR3 loop is CASSLSSGGNTGELFF. CDR3 in DNA: TGCGCCAGCAGCTTGTCTAGCGGGGGTAACACCGGGGAGCTGTTTTTT. The rearrangement joins TRBV5-1 to TRBJ2-2; 10 nucleotides line up with TRBD2. The V gene end was trimmed by 1 base and the J gene end by 2 bases; junction bases not matched to a gene: 2. Germline lookup yields CDR1 SGHRS and CDR2 YFSETQ. The CDR3 has 16 amino acids. Complete variable domain (other parts from reference TRBV5-1 and TRBJ2-2): KAGVTQTPRYLIKTRGQQVTLSCSPISGHRSVSWYQQTPGQGLQFLFEYFSETQRNKGNFPGRFSGRQFSNSRSEMNVSTLELGDSALYLCASSLSSGGNTGELFFGEGSRLTVL.

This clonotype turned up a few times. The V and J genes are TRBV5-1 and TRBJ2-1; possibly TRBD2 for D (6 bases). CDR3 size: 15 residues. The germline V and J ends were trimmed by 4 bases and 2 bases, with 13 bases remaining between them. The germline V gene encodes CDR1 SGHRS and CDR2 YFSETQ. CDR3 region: CASSLGEATYNEQFF. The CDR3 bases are TGCGCCAGCAGCCTGGGGGAGGCCACCTACAATGAGCAGTTCTTC.

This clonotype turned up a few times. CDR3 in amino acids: CASSWNRKAGGHYNEQFF. The CDR3 coding sequence is TGTGCCAGCAGTTGGAATAGGAAAGCGGGGGGGCACTACAATGAGCAGTTCTTC. The chain uses TRBV6-2 or TRBV6-3 and TRBJ2-1, with 10 bases fitting TRBD2. The J segment lost 3 bases and the V segment lost 4 bases, leaving 12 bases of the junction unmatched. Per the germline V gene, CDR1 is MNHEY and CDR2 is SVGEGT. The CDR3 sequence is 18 residues long.

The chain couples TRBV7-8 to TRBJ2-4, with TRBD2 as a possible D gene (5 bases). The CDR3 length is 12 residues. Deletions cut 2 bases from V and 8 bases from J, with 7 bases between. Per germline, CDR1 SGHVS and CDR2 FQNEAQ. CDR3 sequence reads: CASSLLADIQYF. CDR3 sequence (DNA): TGTGCCAGCAGCTTACTAGCAGACATTCAGTACTTC.

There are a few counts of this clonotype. In DNA, the CDR3 is TGCAGTGCTTGGAGGTCGGATAGGGGGGATACGCAGTATTTT. Its translation: CSAWRSDRGDTQYF. The chain combines TRBV20-1 with TRBJ2-3, with D possibly matching TRBD1 (6 bases). There are 14 residues in the CDR3. Germline V gene lookup returns CDR1 DFQATT and CDR2 SNEGSKA (reference sequence). V shed 5 bases and J shed 6 bases, with 18 bases lying between them.

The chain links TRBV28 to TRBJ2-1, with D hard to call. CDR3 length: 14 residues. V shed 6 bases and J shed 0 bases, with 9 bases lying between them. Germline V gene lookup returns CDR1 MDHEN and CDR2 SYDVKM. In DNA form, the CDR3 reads TGTGCCAGCAGGCAGCCCAGCTCCTACAATGAGCAGTTCTTC. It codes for CASRQPSSYNEQFF.

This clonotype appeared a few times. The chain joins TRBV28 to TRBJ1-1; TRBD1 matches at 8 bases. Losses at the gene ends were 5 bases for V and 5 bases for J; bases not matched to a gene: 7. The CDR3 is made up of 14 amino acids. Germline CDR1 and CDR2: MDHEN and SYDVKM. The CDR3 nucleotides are TGTGCCAGCAGTCCTACAGGGGGTGGAACTGAAGCTTTCTTT. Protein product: CASSPTGGGTEAFF.

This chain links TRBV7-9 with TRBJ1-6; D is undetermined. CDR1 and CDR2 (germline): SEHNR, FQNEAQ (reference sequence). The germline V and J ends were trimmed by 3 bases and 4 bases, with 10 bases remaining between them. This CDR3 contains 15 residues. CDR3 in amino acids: CASSFVVEYNSPLHF. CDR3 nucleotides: TGTGCCAGCAGCTTTGTGGTGGAGTATAATTCACCCCTCCACTTT.